The 32 T cell receptor beta chains listed next were all sequenced from one sample in a study of blood T cell repertoires in COVID-19 (TCRdb year 2020). The method behind the library was the immunoSEQ multiplex PCR assay. TCRdb took over this immuneACCESS table, retaining in-frame rearrangements with V and J assigned. Such tables are incomplete; in checked studies, under half of the missing clones stem from an unresolved V gene, and the remainder is unexplained. The sample contains 88,000 or so clones, 79% of them found a single time. Of the sample, about a quarter is held by the ten largest clones. Sequencing input: peripheral blood. All receptors come from a human donor in a cohort sampled during active COVID-19.

The J gene is TRBJ2-7, the V gene TRBV18, with 7 bases that match TRBD1. From germline, CDR1 is KGHSH and CDR2 LQKENI. The CDR3 loop spans 18 amino acids. The junction had 15 bases not matched to a gene; V was cut back by 2 bases and J by 2 bases. CDR3 sequence (DNA): TGTGCCAGCTCACCATCCGTTCCCGGGACAGCGCGTACCTACGAGCAGTACTTC. It translates to CASSPSVPGTARTYEQYF.

This chain links TRBV5-1 with TRBJ2-3; D is undetermined. Trimming pared 4 bases from V and 4 bases from J, leaving 13 bases between. The CDR3 is made up of 14 amino acids. The germline V gene has CDR1 SGHRS and CDR2 YFSETQ. CDR3 sequence (DNA): TGCGCCAGCAGCCGACCGGCAGGCTCAGATACGCAGTATTTT. Translated, it gives CASSRPAGSDTQYF. The variable domain in full, completed from reference TRBV5-1 and TRBJ2-3, reads KAGVTQTPRYLIKTRGQQVTLSCSPISGHRSVSWYQQTPGQGLQFLFEYFSETQRNKGNFPGRFSGRQFSNSRSEMNVSTLELGDSALYLCASSRPAGSDTQYFGPGTRLTVL.

This clone showed up just once. The chain combines TRBV7-3 with TRBJ2-1; 12 bases align to TRBD2. V shed 5 bases and J 7 bases; nucleotides not matched to a gene: 9. The CDR3 runs to 16 residues. Germline-derived CDR1 and CDR2 are SGHTA and FQGTGA. CDR3 sequence reads: CASSRDGGLAGNEQFF. The CDR3 DNA sequence: TGTGCCAGCAGCCGAGACGGAGGACTAGCGGGGAATGAGCAGTTCTTC.

The rearrangement links TRBV6-5 to TRBJ2-1; perhaps TRBD1 as D (6 bases). Germline V CDR1 and CDR2: MNHEY, SVGAGI. This CDR3 spans 14 amino acids. Trimming cost V 7 bases and J 1 base, with 11 bases left between them. CDR3: CASKDRGSYNEQFF. Written as DNA, the CDR3 is TGTGCCAGCAAGGATAGGGGGTCCTACAATGAGCAGTTCTTC.

The chain employs TRBV5-1 and TRBJ2-3, with 11 bases lining up with TRBD2. Germline V gene data show CDR1 as SGHRS and CDR2 as YFSETQ. J gave up 0 bases and V 0 bases, and 6 bases lay outside the gene matches. This CDR3 is built from 18 residues. DNA for the CDR3: TGCGCCAGCAGCTTGGCCACTAGCGGGAGCGCTAGCACAGATACGCAGTATTTT. Its protein product is CASSLATSGSASTDTQYF.

This clone came up a few times. This chain uses TRBV7-2 with TRBJ1-1, with TRBD1 matching over 9 bases. V shed 6 bases and J 1 base; nucleotides not matched to a gene: 12. The CDR3 has 17 residues. Germline CDR1 is SGHTA and CDR2 is FQGNSA. Here the CDR3 DNA reads TGTGCCAGCAGGCGTACAGGGGGCGGCTTCCCGAACACTGAAGCTTTCTTT. Its protein product is CASRRTGGGFPNTEAFF.

This chain joins TRBV5-1 and TRBJ1-6, with 7 nucleotides matching TRBD1. Germline values: CDR1 SGHRS, CDR2 YFSETQ. The length of the CDR3 is 16 residues. Trimming took 5 bases from V and 1 from J; bases not matched to a gene: 6. CDR3 nucleotides: TGCGCCAGCAGTCACGACAGGGATTCCTATAATTCACCCCTCCACTTT. It yields the protein CASSHDRDSYNSPLHF.

The chain uses TRBV7-9 and TRBJ1-1; the D is unclear. Germline CDR1 is SEHNR and CDR2 is FQNEAQ (reference sequence). CDR3 length equals 15 residues. V was trimmed by 1 base and J by 0 bases, leaving 9 bases between them. The CDR3 coding sequence is TGTGCCAGCAGCTTAGAGCTACTCTTGAACACTGAAGCTTTCTTT. Translated: CASSLELLLNTEAFF.

The V gene is TRBV29-1, the J gene TRBJ2-6; D is unresolved. Trimming left V 4 bases short and J 0 bases short, with 4 bases between. This CDR3 has 13 amino acids. Germline V gene data show CDR1 as SQVTM and CDR2 as ANQGSEA. As DNA, the CDR3 is TGCAGCGTTGGCTACTCTGGGGCCAACGTCCTGACTTTC. Protein product: CSVGYSGANVLTF. The full variable domain, completed using reference TRBV29-1 and TRBJ2-6, is SAVISQKPSRDICQRGTSLTIQCQVDSQVTMMFWYRQQPGQSLTLIATANQGSEATYESGFVIDKFPISRPNLTFSTLTVSNMSPEDSSIYLCSVGYSGANVLTFGAGSRLTVL.

CDR3: CASSSRSSYNEQFF. CDR3 nucleotide sequence: TGTGCCAGCAGCTCCCGGAGCTCCTACAATGAGCAGTTCTTC. The rearrangement joins TRBV3-1 (or the pseudogene TRBV3-2) to TRBJ2-1; D unresolved. The CDR3 runs to 14 residues. Trimming stripped 5 bases from V and 0 bases from J, with 8 bases between. In germline, CDR1 is LGHDT, CDR2 YNNKEL (reference sequence).

The V gene is TRBV18, the J gene TRBJ2-2; 8 bases align to TRBD1. The CDR3 loop spans 15 amino acids. CDR1 is KGHSH and CDR2 is LQKENI in the germline V gene. V lost 4 bases, J lost 4 bases, and 5 bases stayed unmatched. CDR3 DNA: TGTGCCAGCTCACGCGACAGGGGATCCACCGGGGAGCTGTTTTTT. Protein sequence: CASSRDRGSTGELFF.

J is TRBJ2-1 and V is TRBV12-3 or TRBV12-4, with D perhaps TRBD2 (6 bases). This CDR3 has 12 residues. The V gene lost 8 bases and the J gene lost 9 bases, with 14 bases spanning the gap. DNA of the CDR3: TGTGCCAGCGGCACCCGGAGGGGTGAGCAGTTCTTC. Residues: CASGTRRGEQFF.

This chain joins TRBV7-2 and TRBJ1-2, with 9 bases aligning to TRBD1. Germline CDR1 is SGHTA and CDR2 is FQGNSA. J gave up 3 bases and V 5 bases, and 19 bases lay outside the gene matches. The CDR3 has 19 amino acids. CDR3 loop: CASSPKSSFWGQGDYGYTF. DNA of the CDR3: TGTGCCAGCAGCCCGAAATCATCCTTTTGGGGACAGGGTGACTATGGCTACACCTTC.

There are many counts of this clone. V gene TRBV7-9 combines with J gene TRBJ1-4; 7 bases match TRBD1. CDR1 is SEHNR, CDR2 FQNEAQ, per germline (reference sequence). V was pared by 4 bases and J by 8 bases, with 10 bases of the junction left unmatched. The CDR3 has 15 amino acids. CDR3 DNA sequence: TGTGCCAGCAGCTCAAACCCGACAGGGAGGGAAAAACTGTTTTTT. Residues: CASSSNPTGREKLFF.

The chain uses TRBV6-6 and TRBJ2-7, with TRBD1 matching 8 bases. Germline assignment: CDR1 MNHNY and CDR2 SVGAGI (reference sequence). This CDR3 is 12 amino acids long. With V trimmed by 5 bases and J by 5 bases, 2 bases remained unmatched. Here the CDR3 reads CASSGTGNEQYF. CDR3 in DNA: TGTGCCAGCAGTGGGACAGGCAACGAGCAGTACTTC.

The V call is TRBV7-9, the J call TRBJ2-3, with D perhaps TRBD1 (5 bases). The CDR3 extends over 17 amino acids. Trimming pared 5 bases from V and 0 bases from J, leaving 18 bases between. Germline V lookup: CDR1 SEHNR, CDR2 FQNEAQ (reference sequence). CDR3 protein: CASSPRRQITSTDTQYF. Here the CDR3 DNA reads TGTGCCAGCAGCCCCCGGCGACAGATTACTAGCACAGATACGCAGTATTTT.

This chain joins TRBV27 and TRBJ1-6; 10 positions agree with TRBD1. After removal of 5 bases from V and 10 bases from J, the junction contained 5 bases not matched to a gene. The CDR3 sequence is 14 residues long. Germline CDR1 and CDR2: MNHEY and SMNVEV (reference sequence). CDR3 nucleotides: TGTGCCAGCAGTCTGGACAGGGGGTCCTCACCCCTCCACTTT. Amino acids: CASSLDRGSSPLHF.

This chain uses TRBV15 with TRBJ2-3, with 8 positions matching TRBD2. This CDR3 region has 16 residues. J gave up 4 bases and V 2 bases, and 8 bases lay outside the gene matches. The germline V gene encodes CDR1 LNHNV and CDR2 YYDKDF (reference sequence). CDR3 region: CATSRRGGAGADTQYF. The CDR3 DNA reads TGTGCCACCAGCAGACGGGGGGGCGCGGGGGCAGATACGCAGTATTTT.

The chain is built from TRBV2 and TRBJ2-3; 12 nucleotides line up with TRBD2. Trimming removed 8 bases from V and 4 bases from J; junction bases left unmatched: 4. The CDR3 spans 14 residues. Germline CDR1 is SNHLY and CDR2 is FYNNEI. The CDR3 sequence: CASGLAGFSDTQYF. The CDR3 DNA is TGTGCCAGCGGACTAGCGGGATTTTCAGATACGCAGTATTTT.

The rearrangement uses TRBV3-1 (or the pseudogene TRBV3-2) and TRBJ1-1; 9 bases are shared with TRBD1. Trimming at V came to 1 base and at J to 9 bases, leaving 3 bases not matched to a gene. The CDR3 runs to 13 residues. CDR1 and CDR2 (germline): LGHDT, YNNKEL (reference sequence). CDR3 DNA sequence: TGTGCCAGCAGCCAAGGGGACAGGGAAAAAGCTTTCTTT. It yields the protein CASSQGDREKAFF.

The chain has TRBV6-5 and TRBJ2-7; TRBD2 matches 7 bases. With V trimmed by 6 bases and J by 3 bases, 8 bases remained unmatched. The length of the CDR3 is 14 residues. Germline lookup yields CDR1 MNHEY and CDR2 SVGAGI. CDR3 bases: TGTGCCAGCAGCGATTCAGGGAGGGACTACGAGCAGTACTTC. The encoded protein is CASSDSGRDYEQYF.

This clone was seen a few times. The chain employs TRBV19 and TRBJ1-3; TRBD1 aligns across 7 bases. Trimming removed 9 bases from V and 5 bases from J; junction bases left unmatched: 7. This CDR3 region has 13 residues. Germline loops: CDR1 LNHDA, CDR2 SQIVND (reference sequence). CDR3 sequence reads: CASHGTVRNTIYF. The CDR3 DNA reads TGTGCCAGCCATGGGACAGTTCGAAACACCATATATTTT.

The rearrangement joins TRBV3-1 (or the pseudogene TRBV3-2) to TRBJ2-3, with 13 nucleotides matching TRBD2. Germline V lookup: CDR1 LGHDT, CDR2 YNNKEL (reference sequence). There are 16 residues in the CDR3. V lost 5 bases to trimming and J lost 0 bases; unmatched junction nucleotides: 2. The CDR3 nucleotides are TGTGCCAGCAGCTGGGGACTAGCGGGGAGCACAGATACGCAGTATTTT. The encoded protein is CASSWGLAGSTDTQYF.

The chain employs TRBV3-1 (or the pseudogene TRBV3-2) and TRBJ2-5; TRBD1 aligns across 11 bases. CDR1 and CDR2 (germline): LGHDT, YNNKEL (reference sequence). This CDR3 contains 15 residues. J lost 7 bases, V lost 4 bases, and 8 bases had no gene match. This chain's CDR3 is CASSPNRDRGGTQYF. The CDR3 nucleotides are TGTGCCAGCAGCCCGAACCGGGACAGGGGGGGGACCCAGTACTTC.

This clone was seen a handful of times. The rearrangement links TRBV6-2 or TRBV6-3 to TRBJ2-7; 7 bases are shared with TRBD1. Trimming at V came to 4 bases and at J to 3 bases, leaving 3 bases not matched to a gene. The CDR3 length is 13 residues. Germline-derived CDR1 and CDR2 are MNHEY and SVGEGT. CDR3 DNA sequence: TGTGCCAGCAGTTCCGGGACAGACTACGAGCAGTACTTC. Translating gives CASSSGTDYEQYF.

The CDR3 DNA follows: TGTGCCAGCAGCTTGGGGGGGCCCGAGTTCTTC. It yields the protein CASSLGGPEFF. The rearrangement uses TRBV7-9 and TRBJ2-1, with a possible D match to TRBD2 (7 bases). The V gene's germline CDR1 is SEHNR and CDR2 FQNEAQ (reference sequence). The CDR3 length is 11 residues. With 3 bases removed from V and 14 bases from J, the gap between germline ends came to 11 bases.

The chain recombines TRBV28 with TRBJ2-3, with TRBD1 matching 9 bases. There are 15 residues in the CDR3. V was clipped by 7 bases and J by 9 bases; unmatched bases: 14. Germline CDR1 reads MDHEN; CDR2 reads SYDVKM. CDR3 sequence: CASNTEDRGWYTQYF. The CDR3, as DNA: TGTGCCAGCAACACCGAGGACAGGGGATGGTACACGCAGTATTTT.

CDR3 region: CASSYGAAQPYNEQFF. The CDR3 bases are TGTGCCAGCAGTTACGGGGCGGCTCAACCCTACAATGAGCAGTTCTTC. This chain joins TRBV6-5 and TRBJ2-1, with D maybe TRBD1 (5 bases). CDR3 length: 16 residues. CDR1 is MNHEY, CDR2 SVGAGI, per germline. V shed 2 bases and J shed 2 bases, with 13 bases lying between them.

The genes are TRBV11-2 and TRBJ2-7, with 12 bases matching TRBD2. CDR3 size: 15 residues. The V gene end was trimmed by 2 bases and the J gene end by 6 bases; junction bases not matched to a gene: 5. Looked up from germline, CDR1 is SGHAT and CDR2 is FQNNGV. The CDR3 reads CASSLLTSGRGEQYF. CDR3 bases: TGTGCCAGCAGCTTATTGACTAGCGGGAGAGGCGAGCAGTACTTC.

The V gene is TRBV28, the J gene TRBJ2-2; the match to TRBD1 covers 7 bases. The germline V gene encodes CDR1 MDHEN and CDR2 SYDVKM. V shed 11 bases, J shed 2 bases, and the junction held 11 bases outside the gene matches. The CDR3 has 15 residues. For the CDR3, the DNA is TGTGCCTCAGTATCGGGACAGCCAAACACCGGGGAGCTGTTTTTT. It is translated as CASVSGQPNTGELFF.

The rearrangement uses TRBV6-2 or TRBV6-3 and TRBJ1-6, with TRBD1 as a possible D gene (6 bases). V lost 2 bases to trimming and J lost 9 bases, with 11 bases between them. CDR1 and CDR2 (germline): MNHEY, SVGEGT. CDR3 length: 14 amino acids. CDR3 protein: CASSYGGSGSPLHF. CDR3 bases: TGTGCCAGCAGTTACGGGGGCAGTGGTTCACCCCTCCACTTT.

The chain links TRBV28 to TRBJ1-5; a weak D match, TRBD1 (5 bases). CDR1 and CDR2 from the germline V gene are MDHEN and SYDVKM. This CDR3 is 14 amino acids long. V gave up 7 bases and J gave up 5 bases, with 15 bases separating them. Written as DNA, the CDR3 is TGTGCCAGCACCGAAACTCAGGGTTATCAGCCCCAGCATTTT. Translated, it gives CASTETQGYQPQHF.